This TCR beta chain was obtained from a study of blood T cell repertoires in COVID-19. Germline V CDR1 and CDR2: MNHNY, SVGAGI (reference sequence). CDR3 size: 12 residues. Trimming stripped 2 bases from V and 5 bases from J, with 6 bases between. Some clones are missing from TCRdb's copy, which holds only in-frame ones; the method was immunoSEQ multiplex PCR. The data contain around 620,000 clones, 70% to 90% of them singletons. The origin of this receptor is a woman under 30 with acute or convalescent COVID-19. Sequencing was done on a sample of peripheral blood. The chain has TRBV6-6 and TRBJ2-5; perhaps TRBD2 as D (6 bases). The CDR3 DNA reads TGTGCCAGCAGTTACGGGGGGGAGACCCAGTACTTC. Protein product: CASSYGGETQYF.